Listed here are 21 T cell receptor beta chains from one sample, sequenced in a study of massively parallel sequencing of T cell beta chains. TCRdb reprocessed the 5' RACE reads with MiXCR, giving one entry per CDR3 protein. The sample lists about 4,200 distinct CDR3 sequences, around 38% occurring once. The sequenced sample was commercial RNA from peripheral blood pooled from many donors. These receptors were collected from a pool of human donors in good health; the sample was commercial RNA pooled from many donors.

V usage is TRBV6-2 or TRBV6-3 and J usage is TRBJ2-3, with D possibly being TRBD1 (6 bases). Germline CDR1 MNHEY, CDR2 SVGEGT. This CDR3 is 15 amino acids long. Trimming took off 0 bases at V and 2 bases at J, with 9 bases between the two ends. The CDR3 loop is CASSYSTGHTDTQYF. The CDR3 region has the DNA TGTGCCAGCAGTTACTCGACAGGCCACACAGATACGCAGTATTTT.

V is TRBV10-3 and J is TRBJ2-7; 7 nucleotides align to TRBD2. Per germline, CDR1 ENHRY and CDR2 SYGVKD. The V and J ends lost 8 bases and 2 bases, in that order; junction bases with no gene match: 6. The CDR3 totals 13 residues. CDR3 region: CAIVGGETYEQYF. DNA of the CDR3: TGTGCCATCGTGGGAGGGGAAACCTACGAGCAGTACTTC.

The chain has TRBV18 and TRBJ1-1; D call uncertain. V was cut by 1 base and J by 1 base, with 4 bases left in between. Per the germline V gene, CDR1 is KGHSH and CDR2 is LQKENI. This CDR3 is built from 13 residues. CDR3 bases: TGTGCCAGCTCACCACAGGGGAACACTGAAGCTTTCTTT. Its translation: CASSPQGNTEAFF.

The V call is TRBV18, the J call TRBJ2-7; perhaps TRBD1 as D (6 bases). Per the germline V gene, CDR1 is KGHSH and CDR2 is LQKENI. The CDR3 has 13 amino acids. V gave up 4 bases and J gave up 4 bases, with 11 bases separating them. The CDR3, as DNA: TGTGCCAGCTCACTCCAGGACAGATACGAGCAGTACTTC. Translated: CASSLQDRYEQYF. Variable domain in full (rest from reference TRBV18 and TRBJ2-7): NAGVMQNPRHLVRRRGQEARLRCSPMKGHSHVYWYRQLPEEGLKFMVYLQKENIIDESGMPKERFSAEFPKEGPSILRIQQVVRGDSAAYFCASSLQDRYEQYFGPGTRLTVT.

V is TRBV6-2 or TRBV6-3 and J is TRBJ2-3, with D hard to call. Germline V gene sequence: CDR1 MNHEY, CDR2 SVGEGT. The CDR3 covers 14 residues. V lost 4 bases, J lost 3 bases, and 11 bases lay in between. CDR3 residues: CASSWVTQTDTQYF. The CDR3 region has the DNA TGTGCCAGCAGTTGGGTCACCCAGACAGATACGCAGTATTTT.

This sequence joins TRBV29-1 and TRBJ1-6, with TRBD1 as a possible D gene (5 bases). The CDR3 totals 13 residues. The V end was cut by 5 bases, the J end by 10 bases, with 15 bases between. CDR1 and CDR2 (germline): SQVTM, ANQGSEA. This CDR3 is CSVRDSTDSPLHF. The CDR3 DNA reads TGCAGCGTTCGAGACAGTACCGACTCACCCCTCCACTTT.

The chain links TRBV5-1 to TRBJ2-7; D gene ambiguous. In germline, CDR1 is SGHRS, CDR2 YFSETQ. Trimming cost V 1 base and J 6 bases, with 14 bases left between them. CDR3 size: 14 residues. This CDR3 reads CASSLIVWFGEQYF. CDR3 nucleotide sequence: TGCGCCAGCAGCTTGATAGTATGGTTCGGCGAGCAGTACTTC.

This sequence joins TRBV5-1 and TRBJ1-6; tentative D call: TRBD1 (5 bases). This CDR3 region has 14 residues. The ends were cut back, 0 bases at V and 8 bases at J, with 9 bases in the middle. Germline loops: CDR1 SGHRS, CDR2 YFSETQ. CDR3 nucleotide sequence: TGCGCCAGCAGCTTGGGCAGGGTGGATTCACCCCTCCACTTT. Its protein is CASSLGRVDSPLHF.

The chain links TRBV25-1 to TRBJ2-3; 7 bases line up with TRBD2. Trimming at V came to 1 base and at J to 3 bases, leaving 7 bases not matched to a gene. CDR1 is MGHDK and CDR2 is SYGVNS in the germline V gene. The CDR3 has 16 residues. CDR3 DNA: TGTGCCAGCAGTGAATCGGCGGGAGAGAAGACAGATACGCAGTATTTT. Its translation: CASSESAGEKTDTQYF.

The V call is TRBV7-2, the J call TRBJ2-3, with 7 bases matching TRBD2. Germline V CDR1 and CDR2: SGHTA, FQGNSA. Trimming cost V 5 bases and J 0 bases; bases outside gene matches: 2. There are 14 residues in the CDR3. The CDR3 sequence: CASSSGVSTDTQYF. Here the CDR3 DNA reads TGTGCCAGCAGCAGCGGGGTCAGCACAGATACGCAGTATTTT. Looking up the rest from reference TRBV7-2 and TRBJ2-3 gives the full variable domain: GAGVSQSPSNKVTEKGKDVELRCDPISGHTALYWYRQSLGQGLEFLIYFQGNSAPDKSGLPSDRFSAERTGGSVSTLTIQRTQQEDSAVYLCASSSGVSTDTQYFGPGTRLTVL.

This clonotype appeared a few times. The chain joins TRBV5-4 to TRBJ2-4; 8 bases align to TRBD2. J lost 2 bases, V lost 0 bases, and 4 bases had no gene match. CDR3 length: 16 residues. Germline loops: CDR1 SGHNT, CDR2 YYREEE (reference sequence). CDR3 DNA: TGTGCCAGCAGCTTGGTCGGGGGGGCGACCAAAAACATTCAGTACTTC. Encoded protein: CASSLVGGATKNIQYF. The full variable domain, in which reference TRBV5-4 and TRBJ2-4 provide the parts outside the CDR3, is ETGVTQSPTHLIKTRGQQVTLRCSSQSGHNTVSWYQQALGQGPQFIFQYYREEENGRGNFPPRFSGLQFPNYSSELNVNALELDDSALYLCASSLVGGATKNIQYFGAGTRLSVL.

This rearrangement joins TRBV11-2 to TRBJ2-7; D possibly corresponds to TRBD1 (5 bases). CDR1 is SGHAT and CDR2 is FQNNGV in the germline V gene. The CDR3 has 14 residues. The V and J ends lost 0 bases and 5 bases respectively, with 11 bases between them. CDR3 amino acids: CASSLEPGMHEQYF. The CDR3 DNA reads TGTGCCAGCAGCTTAGAACCAGGGATGCACGAGCAGTACTTC.

V gene TRBV4-2 combines with J gene TRBJ1-4; D not certain. CDR3 length: 15 amino acids. Looked up from germline, CDR1 is LGHNA and CDR2 is YNFKEQ. Between the trimmed V and J ends, which lost 1 base and 4 bases, there was a span of 10 bases. The CDR3 bases are TGTGCCAGCAGCCAAGGGGGAGGTTTTAATGAAAAACTGTTTTTT. Its translation is CASSQGGGFNEKLFF.

V is TRBV20-1 and J is TRBJ2-2, with D tentatively TRBD1 (6 bases). The length of the CDR3 is 13 residues. CDR1 is DFQATT and CDR2 is SNEGSKA in the germline V gene (reference sequence). Trimming took 3 bases from V and 5 from J, leaving 10 bases between them. The CDR3 coding sequence is TGCAGTGCTAGTACAGGGAATACCGGGGAGCTGTTTTTT. Amino acid sequence: CSASTGNTGELFF.

This clonotype has just a few counts. This chain uses TRBV3-1 with TRBJ2-3; D is unclear. V lost 3 bases, J lost 2 bases, and 3 bases lay in between. The CDR3 covers 12 residues. Germline assignment: CDR1 LGHDT and CDR2 YNNKEL (reference sequence). Here the CDR3 DNA reads TGTGCCAGCAGCCACAACACAGATACGCAGTATTTT. This encodes CASSHNTDTQYF.

This clonotype was recorded a few times. The V call is TRBV20-1, the J call TRBJ1-2; TRBD1 agrees at 7 bases. The CDR3 is made up of 11 amino acids. CDR1 and CDR2 (germline): DFQATT, SNEGSKA (reference sequence). The ends lost 2 bases at V and 6 bases at J; junction bases unmatched: 0. The CDR3 reads CSARQGDGYTF. CDR3 nucleotides: TGCAGTGCTAGACAGGGGGATGGCTACACCTTC.

This clonotype was seen only a few times. The chain joins TRBV20-1 to TRBJ2-3; tentatively, D is TRBD2 (6 bases). The CDR3 has 14 residues. Germline lookup yields CDR1 DFQATT and CDR2 SNEGSKA (reference sequence). V lost 1 base, J lost 5 bases, and 13 bases lay in between. CDR3 sequence (DNA): TGCAGTGCTAGAGGGCGGGATCAAGTAGATACGCAGTATTTT. Protein sequence: CSARGRDQVDTQYF.

The sample holds a few counts of this clonotype. The V call is TRBV6-4, the J call TRBJ1-5; 8 bases line up with TRBD1. The germline CDR1 and CDR2 sequences are MRHNA and SNTAGT. Trimming at V came to 5 bases and at J to 6 bases, leaving 9 bases not matched to a gene. The CDR3 covers 15 residues. The CDR3 here is CASSLTGALRQPQHF. The CDR3 nucleotides are TGTGCCAGCAGTCTGACAGGGGCCCTTCGTCAGCCCCAGCATTTT.

This clonotype has a handful of counts. The gene calls are TRBV4-2 and TRBJ2-1; 7 nucleotides agree with TRBD2. Germline CDR1 and CDR2: LGHNA and YNFKEQ. The junction had 4 bases not matched to a gene; V was cut back by 4 bases and J by 4 bases. This CDR3 is built from 14 residues. The CDR3: CASSLGLEYNEQFF. The CDR3 region has the DNA TGTGCCAGCAGCCTTGGACTAGAATACAATGAGCAGTTCTTC.

J is TRBJ1-1 and V is TRBV5-4; D uncertain. The CDR3 runs 13 residues. The germline V gene has CDR1 SGHNT and CDR2 YYREEE (reference sequence). Trimming pared 1 base from V and 6 bases from J, leaving 10 bases between. CDR3 sequence: CASSLTRAAEAFF. The DNA for the CDR3 is TGTGCCAGCAGCTTGACAAGGGCCGCTGAAGCTTTCTTT.

V is TRBV5-1 and J is TRBJ1-6, with 8 bases matching TRBD1. With 4 bases clipped from V and 9 bases from J, the junction kept 6 bases outside the gene matches. The germline V gene has CDR1 SGHRS and CDR2 YFSETQ. The CDR3 totals 14 residues. CDR3 in DNA: TGCGCCAGCAGCCCGGACAGGGCAGGTTCACCCCTCCACTTT. This translates into CASSPDRAGSPLHF.